These 18 T cell receptor beta chains came from one sample sequenced in a study of cytomegalovirus exposure and HLA in healthy donors. This PCR relied on a set of 60 Vbeta primers and 13 Jbeta primers. This table comes from immunoSEQ multiplex PCR, and its TCRdb copy is limited to in-frame clones, with some not included. The sample totals around 140,000 clones. Sequencing input: PBMCs. Every receptor here comes from a woman in her thirties or forties in good health and CMV-seronegative.

The chain links TRBV2 to TRBJ2-3, with a tentative D call TRBD2 (5 bases). Trimming shortened V by 7 bases and J by 4 bases, and 15 bases separated the two germline ends. This CDR3 is built from 14 residues. In germline, CDR1 is SNHLY, CDR2 FYNNEI. The CDR3 sequence: CASIRGTRPDTQYF. The CDR3 region has the DNA TGTGCCAGCATACGGGGTACCCGCCCAGATACGCAGTATTTT.

V gene TRBV11-3 combines with J gene TRBJ2-2; TRBD2 matches at 10 bases. The V gene end was trimmed by 4 bases and the J gene end by 0 bases; junction bases not matched to a gene: 2. The germline gives CDR1 SGHNT, CDR2 YENEEA. The length of the CDR3 is 16 residues. CDR3 sequence reads: CASSWSGGANTGELFF. In DNA, the CDR3 is TGTGCCAGCAGCTGGAGCGGGGGGGCGAACACCGGGGAGCTGTTTTTT.

The chain recombines TRBV6-1 with TRBJ1-2, with D unresolved. V was cut by 4 bases and J by 7 bases, with 13 bases left in between. The germline V gene has CDR1 MNHNS and CDR2 SASEGT. CDR3 length: 13 residues. The CDR3 DNA is TGTGCCAGCAGTGTTACTCTACGGGGTGGCTACACCTTC. Its protein product is CASSVTLRGGYTF.

The rearrangement uses TRBV15 and TRBJ2-7, with D possibly being TRBD1 (5 bases). V gave up 0 bases and J gave up 6 bases, with 15 bases separating them. CDR1 is LNHNV, CDR2 YYDKDF, per germline (reference sequence). The length of the CDR3 is 15 residues. The chain's CDR3 is CATSRDMTVDSEQYF. In nucleotides, the CDR3 is TGTGCCACCAGCAGAGATATGACAGTGGATTCCGAGCAGTACTTC.

The chain is built from TRBV7-3 and TRBJ2-1; D is perhaps TRBD2 (7 bases). The CDR3 spans 14 residues. Germline-derived CDR1 and CDR2 are SGHTA and FQGTGA. Trimming removed 5 bases from V and 3 bases from J, with 11 bases in between. In DNA, the CDR3 is TGTGCCAGCAGCCCGGGGGGCAACTACAATGAGCAGTTCTTC. The encoded protein is CASSPGGNYNEQFF.

The chain has TRBV7-2 and TRBJ2-7; 14 bases fit TRBD2. The CDR3 has 17 residues. Germline CDR1 SGHTA, CDR2 FQGNSA. V was clipped by 5 bases and J by 4 bases; unmatched bases: 10. The CDR3 bases are TGTGCCAGCAGCAGCCGGTCCCGGACTAGCGGGGGGTACGAGCAGTACGTC. This codes for CASSSRSRTSGGYEQYV.

V usage is TRBV18 and J usage is TRBJ2-2, with 9 positions matching TRBD1. CDR1 KGHSH and CDR2 LQKENI come from the germline V gene. CDR3 length: 17 amino acids. With 4 bases clipped from V and 4 bases from J, the junction kept 10 bases outside the gene matches. The CDR3 nucleotides read TGTGCCAGCTCACGGCGATGGGACAGGGCGAGCACCGGGGAGCTGTTTTTT. Translating it yields CASSRRWDRASTGELFF.

Comment on this clone: This specimen includes other DNA sequences encoding the same CDR3. The chain joins TRBV11-1 to TRBJ2-7; D possibly corresponds to TRBD2 (6 bases). Germline values: CDR1 SGHAT, CDR2 FQDESV (reference sequence). The CDR3 is 13 amino acids. The CDR3 region has the DNA TGTGCCAGCAGCTCGAGACGGGGGAGAGAGCAGTACGTT. This translates into CASSSRRGREQYV.

This chain joins TRBV19 and TRBJ1-2; D gene unclear. Trimming removed 6 bases at V and 3 bases at J, with 11 bases between. This CDR3 region has 13 residues. The germline V gene has CDR1 LNHDA and CDR2 SQIVND (reference sequence). CDR3 sequence reads: CASRNEAHYGYTF. Here the CDR3 DNA reads TGTGCCAGTAGAAACGAGGCGCACTATGGCTACACCTTC.

The rearrangement joins TRBV7-9 to TRBJ2-1; 8 bases agree with TRBD2. The CDR3 spans 17 residues. The germline gives CDR1 SEHNR, CDR2 FQNEAQ (reference sequence). The V gene end was trimmed by 7 bases and the J gene end by 5 bases; junction bases not matched to a gene: 16. The CDR3 bases are TGTGCCAGCAACCTACGGATGGGGAGCGGGGGAGACAATGAGCAGTTCTTC. It yields the protein CASNLRMGSGGDNEQFF.

V gene TRBV2 combines with J gene TRBJ1-1; perhaps TRBD1 as D (5 bases). V was cut by 3 bases and J by 5 bases, with 13 bases left in between. Germline values: CDR1 SNHLY, CDR2 FYNNEI. The CDR3 sequence is 14 residues long. The CDR3: CASSEGGGLTEAFF. Written as DNA, the CDR3 is TGTGCCAGCAGTGAGGGGGGAGGTTTAACTGAAGCTTTCTTT.

This chain joins TRBV9 and TRBJ1-4; 7 positions agree with TRBD1. The CDR3 loop spans 14 amino acids. Looked up from germline, CDR1 is SGDLS and CDR2 is YYNGEE. With 0 bases clipped from V and 6 bases from J, the junction kept 2 bases outside the gene matches. CDR3 sequence: CASSVGGQDEKLFF. Here the CDR3 DNA reads TGTGCCAGCAGCGTAGGAGGACAGGATGAAAAACTGTTTTTT.

The V call is TRBV18, the J call TRBJ1-6; D perhaps matches TRBD1 (5 bases). The CDR3 length is 16 residues. The germline V gene has CDR1 KGHSH and CDR2 LQKENI. Trimming removed 2 bases at V and 0 bases at J, with 8 bases between. CDR3 sequence: CASSPRQSSYNSPLHF. Written as DNA, the CDR3 is TGTGCCAGCTCACCAAGACAGAGCTCCTATAATTCACCCCTCCACTTT. The variable domain in full, completed from reference TRBV18 and TRBJ1-6, reads NAGVMQNPRHLVRRRGQEARLRCSPMKGHSHVYWYRQLPEEGLKFMVYLQKENIIDESGMPKERFSAEFPKEGPSILRIQQVVRGDSAAYFCASSPRQSSYNSPLHFGNGTRLTVT.

Note on this clone: This CDR3 is missing its conserved last phenylalanine or tryptophan, likely due to a read error. The CDR3 loop reads CAISESEDRYGYTL. The CDR3 DNA reads as TGTGCCATCAGTGAGTCAGAGGATCGCTATGGCTACACCCTC. This sequence joins TRBV10-3 and TRBJ1-2; D uncertain. This CDR3 is built from 14 residues. V was shortened by 0 bases and J by 4 bases, with 9 bases between the two germline ends. Germline V gene lookup returns CDR1 ENHRY and CDR2 SYGVKD.

V is TRBV5-1 and J is TRBJ2-1; D gene uncertain. This CDR3 region has 17 residues. Trimming left V 4 bases short and J 0 bases short, with 17 bases between. Germline CDR1 SGHRS, CDR2 YFSETQ. The chain's CDR3 is CASSLAPGPYSYNEQFF. CDR3 nucleotide sequence: TGCGCCAGCAGCCTTGCTCCTGGGCCTTACTCCTACAATGAGCAGTTCTTC.

The chain uses TRBV10-3 and TRBJ1-6; maybe TRBD1 (6 bases). The CDR3 length is 15 residues. V lost 0 bases and J 7 bases, leaving 10 bases between the germline ends. Germline V gives CDR1 ENHRY, CDR2 SYGVKD. CDR3 nucleotide sequence: TGTGCCATCAGTGAGTCTTTAAGGGGGAATTCACCCCTCCACTTT. It yields the protein CAISESLRGNSPLHF.

V and J are TRBV9 and TRBJ1-4, with D possibly matching TRBD1 (6 bases). The V end lost 2 bases, the J end lost 4 bases, and 12 bases lay between the germline ends. Germline values: CDR1 SGDLS, CDR2 YYNGEE. There are 15 residues in the CDR3. The CDR3 reads CASSVTGTNNEKLFF. The DNA of the CDR3 is TGTGCCAGCAGCGTGACCGGGACAAATAATGAAAAACTGTTTTTT.

V and J are TRBV6-6 and TRBJ2-3, with 9 bases matching TRBD1. Germline trimming cut 5 bases from V and 5 bases from J; bases unmatched to any gene: 11. This CDR3 spans 16 amino acids. CDR1 is MNHNY and CDR2 is SVGAGI in the germline V gene (reference sequence). In DNA form, the CDR3 reads TGTGCCAGCAGTGCCGACCGGGACAGGGTAGGAGATACGCAGTATTTT. Its translation is CASSADRDRVGDTQYF.